The following is a T cell receptor (beta chain) sequence with its context. Generated by immunoSEQ multiplex PCR, the TCRdb table keeps only in-frame clones and is missing some. This table has around 70,000 clones, around 87% appearing once. This entry comes from a study of control samples from healthy donors and cancer patients. The germline gives CDR1 SGHNT, CDR2 YENEEA. This CDR3 is 15 amino acids long. V gave up 0 bases and J gave up 6 bases, with 9 bases separating them. This chain connects TRBV11-3 to TRBJ1-6; D uncertain. This clonotype was sampled from a woman between 50 and 59 years old with head and neck cancer. Material: PBMCs. The CDR3 region has the DNA TGTGCCAGCAGCTTAGACGGCAGGCTTAATTCACCCCTCCACTTT. Translation gives CASSLDGRLNSPLHF.